This T cell receptor beta chain was identified in a study of blood T cell repertoires in COVID-19. Across the study: PBMCs, B-cell-depleted T cells, or T cells were the source of the cDNA or gDNA that made up the material.

Assay used: immunoSEQ multiplex PCR; TCRdb lists only in-frame clones, some missing. The sample lists approximately 230,000 clones; approximately 88% were seen once. The Seattle site enrolled patients during active infection and followed them longitudinally. The TCR comes from a woman under 40 with COVID-19, enrolled during active disease. Material: peripheral blood.

CDR3 sequence: CASSPGTSGLQETQYF. In nucleotides, the CDR3 is TGTGCCAGCAGCCCCGGGACTAGCGGGCTTCAAGAGACCCAGTACTTC. The gene calls are TRBV6-2 or TRBV6-3 and TRBJ2-5; 12 bases align to TRBD2. This CDR3 comprises 16 residues. The germline V gene has CDR1 MNHEY and CDR2 SVGEGT. V was clipped by 6 bases and J by 2 bases; unmatched bases: 7.